This TCR beta chain was observed in a study of T cells in Graves' hyperthyroidism and ophthalmopathy. Overall study context: Peripheral blood was acquired at first diagnosis, ahead of any therapy whatsoever. Study conclusions and caveats: Most thyroid clonotypes expanded above 0.001 were also detected in blood.

The V gene lost 6 bases and the J gene lost 3 bases, with 17 bases spanning the gap. This CDR3 is 15 amino acids long. RNA transcripts served as the template for amplifying TCR beta CDR3 regions. HTBI primers drove first-round RT-PCR of the TCR CDR3. TCRdb used MiXCR to reprocess the multiplex PCR reads, holding one entry per CDR3 protein. This sample has 300,000 to 400,000 distinct CDR3 sequences, with about 20% found just once. Hyperthyroidism of Graves' type that showed no ophthalmopathy progression within 18 months was stable. Newly diagnosed hyperthyroidism, duration under 2 months, in patients aged 18 to 65. As concerns this clonotype: Its antigen is undetermined.

The TCR originated in a woman in her fifties or sixties with Graves' hyperthyroidism. The rearrangement uses TRBV12-3 or TRBV12-4 and TRBJ1-1; D remains ambiguous. Sequencing was carried out using blood. CDR3 loop: CASSSGWGGDTEAFF. In DNA form, the CDR3 reads TGTGCCAGCAGCTCCGGTTGGGGAGGCGACACTGAAGCTTTCTTT.